This TCR beta chain is from a study of blood T cell repertoires in COVID-19. About the research overall: PBMCs, B-cell-depleted T cells, or T cells were the source of the cDNA or gDNA that made up the material.

Data came from immunoSEQ multiplex PCR; TCRdb stores just in-frame clones and leaves some out. The profile shows about 230,000 clones, around 83% of them singletons. V was pared by 3 bases and J by 9 bases, with 6 bases between. This CDR3 spans 12 amino acids. Germline CDR1 SGHVS, CDR2 FQNEAQ. The sample was peripheral blood. This rearrangement joins TRBV7-8 to TRBJ1-6; D remains ambiguous. The receptor comes from a man between 35 and 55 years old with acute or convalescent COVID-19. CDR3 sequence reads: CASSFTGSPLHF. For the CDR3, the DNA is TGTGCCAGCAGCTTTACGGGTTCACCCCTCCACTTT.